The clone carrying this TCR beta chain showed up just once. Patients of the Seattle cohort, enrolled during active infection, were followed longitudinally. The sample belongs to a study of blood T cell repertoires in COVID-19. Study overall: Sources were T cells, B-cell-depleted T cells, or PBMCs; the material itself was cDNA or gDNA.

Original methodology: Using reference gene primer amplification, nucleated cell counts were estimated. Here immunoSEQ multiplex PCR was the method, and the copy in TCRdb shows in-frame clones only, minus some. The V and J calls and clone size come from that table; D and trimming were worked out from the DNA. The data hold 540,000 or so clones, with about 88% observed a single time. Trimming left V 7 bases short and J 5 bases short, with 17 bases between. Germline V gene sequence: CDR1 LNHDA, CDR2 SQIVND (reference sequence). CDR3 size: 14 residues. Sequenced material: peripheral blood. The genes are TRBV19 and TRBJ1-1, with TRBD1 as a possible D gene (6 bases). This sequence was found in a woman between 50 and 59 years old with COVID-19, enrolled during active disease. The CDR3 reads CASTPTGLGTEAFF. CDR3 DNA: TGTGCCAGTACCCCAACAGGGTTGGGGACTGAAGCTTTCTTT.